Here is one TCR beta chain with its context. The target antigen is unknown. TCRdb recomputed calls from the RT-PCR reads with MiXCR, one row per CDR3 protein. The table lists about 780,000 distinct CDR3 sequences, approximately 17% of them singletons. The data stem from a study of response to subunit inactivated influenza vaccine. Regarding the study as a whole: Few new T cells, the authors suggested, are recruited by each seasonal influenza vaccination.

V was shortened by 0 bases and J by 3 bases, with 15 bases between the two germline ends. The CDR3 length is 16 residues. Germline assignment: CDR1 MNHEY and CDR2 SVGAGI. The J gene is TRBJ2-7, the V gene TRBV6-5, with a tentative D call TRBD2 (6 bases). This sequence originates from a man aged 50 or older who received an inactivated influenza vaccine. This specimen was PBMCs from blood, taken 4 to 6 days after vaccination. CDR3 residues: CASSYSIVGGYYEQYF. CDR3 bases: TGTGCCAGCAGTTACTCGATAGTGGGAGGCTACTACGAGCAGTACTTC.